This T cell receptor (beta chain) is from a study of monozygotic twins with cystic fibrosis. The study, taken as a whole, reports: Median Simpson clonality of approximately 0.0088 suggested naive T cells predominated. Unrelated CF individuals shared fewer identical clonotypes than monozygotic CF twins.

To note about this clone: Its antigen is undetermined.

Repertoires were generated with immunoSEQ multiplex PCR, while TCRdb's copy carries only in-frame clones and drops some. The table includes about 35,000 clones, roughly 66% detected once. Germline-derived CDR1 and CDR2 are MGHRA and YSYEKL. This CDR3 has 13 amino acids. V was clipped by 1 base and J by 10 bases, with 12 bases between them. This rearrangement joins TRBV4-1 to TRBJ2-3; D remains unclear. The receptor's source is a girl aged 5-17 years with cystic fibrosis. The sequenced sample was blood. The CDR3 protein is CASSQVPLTPQYF. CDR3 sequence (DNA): TGCGCCAGCAGCCAAGTCCCCCTCACCCCGCAGTATTTT.